The clone carrying this TCR beta chain was picked up many times. No antigen is known for it. By quantitative 5'-RACE with molecular barcodes, the TCR beta libraries were made. TCRdb redid the calling of the 5' RACE reads with MiXCR, one entry per CDR3 protein. The table includes roughly 60,000 distinct CDR3 sequences, 6.2% detected once. The source of the sample is a study of CD8 T cells in ankylosing spondylitis. Study-level findings and limits: About 8 highly homologous variants made up a TCR beta motif that seemed to typify ankylosing spondylitis blood.

Germline CDR1 and CDR2: SNHLY and FYNNEI. The CDR3 runs to 15 residues. V was pared by 6 bases and J by 3 bases, with 16 bases between. This TCR was recovered from a male donor with ankylosing spondylitis. The chain links TRBV2 to TRBJ2-3; D is ambiguous. Source material: synovial fluid, either unsorted or a sorted T cell fraction (not recorded which). The CDR3 protein is CASSRRWQTTDTQYF. The CDR3 DNA reads TGTGCCAGCAGCCGTCGTTGGCAGACGACAGATACGCAGTATTTT. The variable domain in full, with the rest retrieved from reference TRBV2 and TRBJ2-3, is EPEVTQTPSHQVTQMGQEVILRCVPISNHLYFYWYRQILGQKVEFLVSFYNNEISEKSEIFDDQFSVERPDGSNFTLKIRSTKLEDSAMYFCASSRRWQTTDTQYFGPGTRLTVL.